The 3 T cell receptor beta chains given below trace back to one sample, sequenced in a study of cytomegalovirus exposure and HLA in healthy donors. The PCR used 60 Vbeta and 13 Jbeta primers. Method: immunoSEQ multiplex PCR; TCRdb's copy keeps in-frame clones and lacks some. The profile shows about 62,000 clones, 65% to 80% of them singletons. The sequencing input was PBMCs. These receptors were collected from a woman in her 30s in good health and CMV-seronegative.

The V gene is TRBV7-2, the J gene TRBJ2-1; TRBD2 might be the D (6 bases). Trimming removed 1 base from V and 5 bases from J, with 15 bases in between. There are 16 residues in the CDR3. Looked up from germline, CDR1 is SGHTA and CDR2 is FQGNSA. CDR3 sequence: CASSLEWTWGDNEQFF. DNA of the CDR3: TGTGCCAGCAGCTTAGAATGGACCTGGGGGGACAATGAGCAGTTCTTC.

In nucleotides, the CDR3 is TGTGCCAGCAGCCTAACAAAGCCACTAACAGATACGCAGTATTTT. Translating gives CASSLTKPLTDTQYF. The gene calls are TRBV14 and TRBJ2-3; no clear D. The CDR3 spans 15 residues. Trimming took 4 bases from V and 3 from J, leaving 14 bases between them. Germline loops: CDR1 SGHDN, CDR2 FVKESK.

The chain joins TRBV5-4 to TRBJ2-3; D is possibly TRBD2 (5 bases). The germline V gene encodes CDR1 SGHNT and CDR2 YYREEE (reference sequence). The CDR3 runs to 14 residues. V was trimmed by 1 base and J by 3 bases, leaving 9 bases between them. CDR3: CASSLYSETDTQYF. CDR3 DNA: TGTGCCAGCAGCTTGTATAGCGAAACAGATACGCAGTATTTT.